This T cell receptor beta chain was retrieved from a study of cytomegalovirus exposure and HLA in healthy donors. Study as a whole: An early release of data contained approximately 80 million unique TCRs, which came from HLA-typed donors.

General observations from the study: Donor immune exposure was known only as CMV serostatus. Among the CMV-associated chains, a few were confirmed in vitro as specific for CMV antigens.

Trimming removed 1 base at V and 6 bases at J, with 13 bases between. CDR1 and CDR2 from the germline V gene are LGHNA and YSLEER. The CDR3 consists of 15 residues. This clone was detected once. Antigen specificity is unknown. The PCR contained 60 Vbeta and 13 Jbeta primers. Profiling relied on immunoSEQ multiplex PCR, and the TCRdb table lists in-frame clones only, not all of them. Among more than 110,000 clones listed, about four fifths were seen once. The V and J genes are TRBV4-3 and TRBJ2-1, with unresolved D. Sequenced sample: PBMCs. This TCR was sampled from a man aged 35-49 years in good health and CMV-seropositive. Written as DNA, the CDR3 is TGCGCCAGCAGCCAAGCCCACGGTCCTAGCAATGAGCAGTTCTTC. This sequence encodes CASSQAHGPSNEQFF.